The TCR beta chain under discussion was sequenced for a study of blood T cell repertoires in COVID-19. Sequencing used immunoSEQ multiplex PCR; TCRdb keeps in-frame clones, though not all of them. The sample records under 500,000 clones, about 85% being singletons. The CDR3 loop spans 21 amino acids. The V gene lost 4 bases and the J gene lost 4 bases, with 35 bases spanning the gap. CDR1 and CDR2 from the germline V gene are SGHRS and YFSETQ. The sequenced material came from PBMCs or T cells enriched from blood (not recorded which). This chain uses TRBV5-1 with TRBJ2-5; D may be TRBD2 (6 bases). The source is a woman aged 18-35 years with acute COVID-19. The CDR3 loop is CASSPGGLPVSPREIRETQYF. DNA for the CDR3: TGCGCCAGCAGCCCGGGCGGCCTCCCGGTATCCCCACGGGAGATACGAGAGACCCAGTACTTC.